This passage covers 10 T cell receptor beta chains from one sample sequenced in a study of blood T cell repertoires in COVID-19 (dated by TCRdb to the early 2020s). The library came from the immunoSEQ multiplex PCR assay. This is the immuneACCESS table as TCRdb keeps it, with only in-frame sequences that have V and J called. A part of the clones is gone; compared with another copy, unresolved V genes explain less than half, and the rest is unexplained. The sample table contains about 200,000 clones; only one count was recorded for 70% to 90% of them. Over 15% of the sample lies in the top ten. Input material: peripheral blood. The receptors here all came from a man aged 50 to 60 with COVID-19, enrolled during active disease.

The chain employs TRBV5-4 and TRBJ1-1; TRBD1 matches at 7 bases. V shed 4 bases and J 4 bases; nucleotides not matched to a gene: 13. Germline V gene data show CDR1 as SGHNT and CDR2 as YYREEE (reference sequence). The CDR3 has 16 residues. CDR3 protein: CASSPEGGLRGTEAFF. The CDR3 DNA sequence: TGTGCCAGCAGCCCAGAAGGGGGCCTTCGGGGCACTGAAGCTTTCTTT.

The chain uses TRBV30 and TRBJ2-2; unclear D gene. V gave up 0 bases and J gave up 6 bases, with 17 bases separating them. The CDR3 has 16 residues. The germline V gene has CDR1 GTSNPN and CDR2 SVGIG (reference sequence). The CDR3 is CAWSVLRQLGPGELFF. The CDR3 nucleotides are TGTGCCTGGAGTGTTCTGCGACAACTGGGTCCCGGGGAGCTGTTTTTT.

This clone was seen only a few times. J is TRBJ2-3 and V is TRBV18, with 11 bases lining up with TRBD2. This CDR3 region has 19 residues. J lost 7 bases, V lost 1 base, and 16 bases had no gene match. Per the germline V gene, CDR1 is KGHSH and CDR2 is LQKENI. The DNA of the CDR3 is TGTGCCAGCTCACCACTGTCAGGGTTGGCGACTAGCGGGACTTATACGCAGTATTTT. This encodes CASSPLSGLATSGTYTQYF.

The chain is built from TRBV7-2 and TRBJ1-2, with TRBD1 identical over 10 bases. CDR3 length: 17 residues. Germline CDR1 and CDR2: SGHTA and FQGNSA. J gave up 7 bases and V 0 bases, and 11 bases lay outside the gene matches. The CDR3 DNA is TGTGCCAGCAGCTTAGCGGTCGTTGAGACAGGGGGCCTTGGCTACACCTTC. Translation: CASSLAVVETGGLGYTF.

The genes are TRBV2 and TRBJ2-1; D may be TRBD1 (5 bases). In germline, CDR1 is SNHLY, CDR2 FYNNEI. Trimming left V 6 bases short and J 6 bases short, with 15 bases between. This CDR3 has 14 residues. CDR3: CASRRGASSNEQFF. The CDR3 DNA reads TGTGCCAGCAGAAGGGGCGCAAGTAGCAATGAGCAGTTCTTC.

The V and J genes are TRBV19 and TRBJ2-7; D is possibly TRBD1 (6 bases). The CDR3 is 13 residues long. Trimming left V 5 bases short and J 2 bases short, with 10 bases between. Germline lookup yields CDR1 LNHDA and CDR2 SQIVND (reference sequence). CDR3 bases: TGTGCCAGTAGTCTGGGACACACCTACGAGCAGTACTTC. Protein product: CASSLGHTYEQYF.

The rearrangement joins TRBV7-2 to TRBJ2-2; a possible D gene is TRBD1 (5 bases). Germline loops: CDR1 SGHTA, CDR2 FQGNSA. With 4 bases removed from V and 5 bases from J, the gap between germline ends came to 8 bases. The CDR3 covers 13 residues. The DNA for the CDR3 is TGTGCCAGCAGCTCGCAGGGAACCGGGGAGCTGTTTTTT. Its translation is CASSSQGTGELFF.

This clone has more than one count but fewer than ten. The chain has TRBV21-1 and TRBJ2-3; the table's TRBD2 call for D was not verified on the DNA. TRBV21-1 is noted as a pseudogene. This CDR3 is 22 amino acids long. Here the CDR3 reads CASSRRQHTGTSGRERADTQYF. CDR3 DNA sequence: TGTGCCAGCAGCCGAAGACAACACACCGGGACTAGCGGGAGGGAGCGGGCAGATACGCAGTATTTT.

The V gene is TRBV3-1 (or the pseudogene TRBV3-2), the J gene TRBJ2-3; 12 nucleotides align to TRBD2. Germline lookup yields CDR1 LGHDT and CDR2 YNNKEL (reference sequence). With 5 bases clipped from V and 4 bases from J, the junction kept 13 bases outside the gene matches. This CDR3 has 18 residues. For the CDR3, the DNA is TGTGCCAGCAGCGAAAGGACTAGCGGGAAAGGGGGGGCAGATACGCAGTATTTT. Protein product: CASSERTSGKGGADTQYF.

The rearrangement uses TRBV14 and TRBJ1-1; D is unresolved. V was trimmed by 0 bases and J by 4 bases, leaving 12 bases between them. The CDR3 covers 15 residues. The germline CDR1 and CDR2 sequences are SGHDN and FVKESK. CDR3 sequence: CASSQERAGSTEAFF. Written as DNA, the CDR3 is TGTGCCAGCAGCCAAGAGAGAGCAGGCTCCACTGAAGCTTTCTTT.